This T cell receptor beta chain is from a study of blood T cell repertoires in COVID-19. Study-level background: The United States, Italy and Spain supplied acute and convalescent COVID-19 samples. Sample material is recorded as cDNA or gDNA derived from T cells, B-cell-depleted T cells, or PBMCs.

Trimming removed 4 bases at V and 6 bases at J, with 17 bases between. Germline V lookup: CDR1 SGHTA, CDR2 FQGNSA. CDR3 length: 15 amino acids. Study processing details: Using reference gene primer amplification, nucleated cell counts were estimated. TCRdb keeps only in-frame clones here, not all; method: immunoSEQ multiplex PCR. V and J calls and clone size follow that table, whereas D and trimming were derived from the DNA. This table holds fewer than 400,000 clones, 80% to 90% found once. The V call is TRBV7-2, the J call TRBJ2-3; a possible D gene is TRBD1 (6 bases). Sequencing used peripheral blood. This clonotype was obtained from a man aged 25 to 45 with active or convalescent COVID-19. The CDR3 coding sequence is TGTGCCAGCAGCTCCGATGGTAAGGGGGTCGATACGCAGTATTTT. It specifies CASSSDGKGVDTQYF.